This T cell receptor beta chain derives from a study of fetal regulatory T cell absence and autoimmunity. Between the trimmed V and J ends, which lost 8 bases and 2 bases, there was a span of 17 bases. The CDR3 contains 14 residues. Germline-derived CDR1 and CDR2 are SGHTS and YDEGEE. Profiled with immunoSEQ multiplex PCR; TCRdb holds only in-frame clones, not every one. The table has 85,000 to 100,000 clones, approximately 79% seen once. The sequenced material came from pancreas tissue. The chain has TRBV5-8 and TRBJ2-7, with D tentatively TRBD1 or TRBD2 (6 bases each). This clonotype was sampled from a male donor with IPEX syndrome. CDR3 region: CASPYGGGTYEQYF. For the CDR3, the DNA is TGTGCCAGTCCCTATGGAGGGGGTACCTACGAGCAGTACTTC.